These 10 T cell receptor beta chains originate from one sample sequenced in a study of regulatory T cells in long-lasting Graves disease. CDR3 regions were amplified by Arm-PCR using iRepertoire HTBI primers to build TCR beta libraries. TCRdb reanalysed the multiplex PCR reads using MiXCR and keeps one entry per CDR3 protein. The sample shows 500,000 to 700,000 distinct CDR3 sequences, about 30% of them seen only once. Time point indicated: persistent/refractory GD, antithyroid drugs over 5 years with positive TRAb. TCR sequences were obtained from RNA taken from PBMCs. The material sequenced was peripheral blood mononuclear cells (PBMCs), taken when the disease was refractory, from a patient treated with antithyroid drugs. The receptors stem from a female donor with Graves disease.

This clonotype showed up many times. The V call is TRBV6-1, the J call TRBJ2-5; D perhaps matches TRBD1 (6 bases). Germline V CDR1 and CDR2: MNHNS, SASEGT. The CDR3 totals 15 residues. V was shortened by 6 bases and J by 7 bases, with 21 bases between the two germline ends. The CDR3 DNA is TGTGCCAGCAGCCCAGTGACAGGCGGGTCCGGGACCCAGTACTTC. It codes for CASSPVTGGSGTQYF.

V is TRBV18 and J is TRBJ2-5, with 7 bases matching TRBD1. Germline trimming cut 3 bases from V and 4 bases from J; bases unmatched to any gene: 11. Germline V gene lookup returns CDR1 KGHSH and CDR2 LQKENI. The CDR3 covers 16 residues. CDR3 sequence (DNA): TGTGCCAGCTCACCGACTTTGGGGGACAGACGAGAGACCCAGTACTTC. It specifies CASSPTLGDRRETQYF. The variable domain in full, completed from reference TRBV18 and TRBJ2-5, reads NAGVMQNPRHLVRRRGQEARLRCSPMKGHSHVYWYRQLPEEGLKFMVYLQKENIIDESGMPKERFSAEFPKEGPSILRIQQVVRGDSAAYFCASSPTLGDRRETQYFGPGTRLLVL.

The CDR3 spells CASSQVGGAYEQYF. In nucleotides, the CDR3 is TGTGCCAGCAGCCAAGTTGGCGGCGCCTACGAGCAGTACTTC. V is TRBV14 and J is TRBJ2-7; D uncertain. The CDR3 covers 14 residues. V lost 1 base and J lost 2, with 9 bases in between. Germline V gives CDR1 SGHDN, CDR2 FVKESK. The entire variable domain, with the rest obtained from reference TRBV14 and TRBJ2-7, is as follows: EAGVTQFPSHSVIEKGQTVTLRCDPISGHDNLYWYRRVMGKEIKFLLHFVKESKQDESGMPNNRFLAERTGGTYSTLKVQPAELEDSGVYFCASSQVGGAYEQYFGPGTRLTVT.

The chain has TRBV20-1 and TRBJ2-6; 9 bases are shared with TRBD1. Germline CDR1 DFQATT, CDR2 SNEGSKA (reference sequence). With V trimmed by 3 bases and J by 4 bases, 10 bases remained unmatched. The CDR3 has 17 amino acids. The CDR3 reads CSARVPGQGWGANVLTF. DNA for the CDR3: TGCAGTGCTAGGGTCCCGGGACAGGGATGGGGGGCCAACGTCCTGACTTTC.

This chain joins TRBV5-1 and TRBJ1-5, with a possible D match to TRBD1 (5 bases). Between the trimmed V and J ends, which lost 3 bases and 4 bases, there was a span of 11 bases. This CDR3 comprises 14 residues. In germline, CDR1 is SGHRS, CDR2 YFSETQ. CDR3 protein: CASSSGDRNQPQHF. The CDR3 nucleotides read TGCGCCAGCAGCTCGGGTGACAGAAATCAGCCCCAGCATTTT.

This chain connects TRBV29-1 to TRBJ1-5; TRBD1 is a possible D gene (6 bases). CDR3 length: 12 amino acids. Germline-derived CDR1 and CDR2 are SQVTM and ANQGSEA. Deletions cut 4 bases from V and 7 bases from J, with 11 bases between. The DNA for the CDR3 is TGCAGCGTTGTTTCAGGGGACCAGCCCCAGCATTTT. Its protein product is CSVVSGDQPQHF.

This clonotype has a handful of counts. This rearrangement joins TRBV6-1 to TRBJ2-5, with 9 nucleotides matching TRBD2. Germline trimming cut 7 bases from V and 5 bases from J; bases unmatched to any gene: 14. Germline V gene lookup returns CDR1 MNHNS and CDR2 SASEGT. This CDR3 is 16 amino acids long. The CDR3 here is CASNPEGSGRGETQYF. The CDR3 nucleotides read TGTGCCAGCAACCCCGAGGGTAGCGGGAGAGGGGAGACCCAGTACTTC.

J is TRBJ2-7 and V is TRBV27; 14 bases align to TRBD2. This CDR3 comprises 15 residues. Germline V gives CDR1 MNHEY, CDR2 SMNVEV (reference sequence). The V segment lost 0 bases and the J segment 6 bases; nucleotides outside the gene matches: 1. As DNA, the CDR3 is TGTGCCAGCAGTTTATCGGGACTAGCGGGAGCCGAGCAGTACTTC. Residues: CASSLSGLAGAEQYF.

This clonotype was counted many times. The J gene is TRBJ2-5, the V gene TRBV28, with D maybe TRBD1 (5 bases). The CDR3 runs to 13 residues. Germline lookup yields CDR1 MDHEN and CDR2 SYDVKM. With 1 base removed from V and 3 bases from J, the gap between germline ends came to 6 bases. CDR3 residues: CASSLSREETQYF. The CDR3 nucleotides are TGTGCCAGCAGTTTATCCAGGGAAGAGACCCAGTACTTC.

The CDR3 bases are TGTGCCTGGGGACGACTCTCTGGAAACACCATATATTTT. This encodes CAWGRLSGNTIYF. The chain joins TRBV30 to TRBJ1-3; D uncertain. Trimming took 5 bases from V and 0 from J, leaving 8 bases between them. CDR1 GTSNPN and CDR2 SVGIG come from the germline V gene (reference sequence). This CDR3 comprises 13 residues. Filled out from reference TRBV30 and TRBJ1-3, the complete variable domain reads SQTIHQWPATLVQPVGSPLSLECTVEGTSNPNLYWYRQAAGRGLQLLFYSVGIGQISSEVPQNLSASRPQDRQFILSSKKLLLSDSGFYLCAWGRLSGNTIYFGEGSWLTVV.